This is a list of T cell receptor beta chains from one sample in a study of T-cell memory formation after mild COVID-19. TCRdb processed the 5' RACE reads anew with MiXCR; each CDR3 protein has one entry. This sample yields over 12,000 distinct CDR3 sequences, of which about 21% are seen a single time; 55% to 70% belongs to the top ten. Material for sequencing was PBMCs or a T cell subset sorted from them (not recorded which). These receptors originate from a man between 18 and 29 years old who had mild COVID-19 (a few samples of this study predate the infection). Cell type and time point are not known. Both conserved end residues are part of each CDR3. The D gene is left open where the match is weak. For some rows the clone size is stated as once, few or many, or as a class when expanded; others skip it.

size	J	D	V	CDR3	DNA
many	TRBJ2-5	-	TRBV12-3/TRBV12-4	CASSFLYQETQYF	TGTGCCAGCAGTTTTCTGTACCAAGAGACCCAGTACTTC
medium-sized	TRBJ2-4	-	TRBV11-2	CASSSTGNIQYF	TGTGCCAGCAGCTCTACGGGGAACATTCAGTACTTC
-	TRBJ2-2	-	TRBV27	CASSSLARRELFF	TGTGCCAGCAGTTCATTAGCCAGGCGGGAGCTGTTTTTT
many	TRBJ2-4	-	TRBV7-9	CASSLDQWTGNIQYF	TGTGCCAGCAGCTTAGACCAATGGACGGGAAACATTCAGTACTTC
few	TRBJ1-2	-	TRBV27	CASSFSQIYGYTF	TGTGCCAGCAGTTTTTCCCAAATATATGGCTACACCTTC
many	TRBJ2-1	-	TRBV10-1	CASSESAGSYNEQFF	TGCGCCAGCAGTGAGTCAGCCGGGTCCTACAATGAGCAGTTCTTC
many	TRBJ2-2	-	TRBV7-3	CASSLMSGRGTGELFF	TGTGCCAGCAGCTTAATGTCTGGGAGAGGCACCGGGGAGCTGTTTTTT
many	TRBJ1-1	TRBD1	TRBV28	CASSNLPAPTGASTEAFF	TGTGCCAGCAGTAACCTACCGGCCCCTACAGGGGCGAGCACTGAAGCTTTCTTT
few	TRBJ2-7	TRBD1	TRBV7-8	CASSLDLTGWDEQYF	TGTGCCAGCAGCTTAGACTTGACAGGGTGGGATGAGCAGTACTTC
few	TRBJ1-4	-	TRBV4-1	CASRGHPISTNEKLFF	TGCGCCAGCAGAGGACACCCTATTTCAACTAATGAAAAACTGTTTTTT
many	TRBJ1-1	-	TRBV5-1	CASSPRGTEAFF	TGCGCCAGCAGCCCCAGGGGAACTGAAGCTTTCTTT
many	TRBJ1-4	-	TRBV29-1	CSVEDGSANEKLFF	TGCAGCGTTGAAGATGGCTCGGCGAATGAAAAACTGTTTTTT
many	TRBJ2-1	TRBD2	TRBV20-1	CSALAGGRNNEQFF	TGCAGTGCCCTTGCGGGGGGGCGTAACAATGAGCAGTTCTTC
many	TRBJ2-3	-	TRBV29-1	CSVEGGFVGADTQYF	TGCAGCGTTGAAGGGGGATTTGTGGGAGCAGATACGCAGTATTTT
many	TRBJ2-7	TRBD2	TRBV4-3	CASSQEAPGGPAEQYF	TGCGCCAGCAGCCAAGAAGCTCCGGGAGGTCCGGCCGAGCAGTACTTC
few	TRBJ2-2	-	TRBV7-2	CASSTGWQGWDTGELFF	TGTGCCAGCAGCACAGGGTGGCAGGGGTGGGACACCGGGGAGCTGTTTTTT
many	TRBJ2-3	-	TRBV29-1	CSVEVGGLPTDTQYF	TGCAGCGTTGAAGTCGGGGGGCTGCCCACAGATACGCAGTATTTT
many	TRBJ2-7	TRBD1	TRBV20-1	CSAGTGSYEQYF	TGCAGTGCCGGGACAGGGTCCTACGAGCAGTACTTC
-	TRBJ1-1	-	TRBV5-6	CASSLGGPTEAFF	TGTGCCAGCAGCTTGGGGGGACCCACTGAAGCTTTCTTT
many	TRBJ2-7	-	TRBV5-1	CASSLAGGAYEQYF	TGCGCCAGCAGCTTGGCCGGGGGTGCCTACGAGCAGTACTTC
once	TRBJ1-5	-	TRBV2	CASSVERGNQPQHF	TGTGCCAGCAGCGTGGAACGAGGCAATCAGCCCCAGCATTTT
few	TRBJ2-1	TRBD1	TRBV24-1	CATSDLRTGGHEQFF	TGTGCCACCAGTGATTTAAGGACAGGGGGTCATGAGCAGTTCTTC
many	TRBJ1-2	-	TRBV9	CASSLSDPRGGYTF	TGTGCCAGCAGCCTCTCGGACCCAAGGGGTGGCTACACCTTC
-	TRBJ1-2	-	TRBV5-1	CASSWDLPANYGYTF	TGCGCCAGCAGCTGGGATCTTCCCGCTAACTATGGCTACACCTTC
-	TRBJ2-5	TRBD1	TRBV3-1	CASSKDRGETQYF	TGTGCCAGCAGCAAGGACAGGGGAGAGACCCAGTACTTC
many	TRBJ1-2	TRBD1	TRBV12-3/TRBV12-4	CASSRTGPDYGYTF	TGTGCCAGCAGTCGGACAGGACCCGACTATGGCTACACCTTC
-	TRBJ2-1	-	TRBV11-2	CASSLGNVYNEQFF	TGTGCCAGCAGCTTAGGGAACGTGTACAATGAGCAGTTCTTC
many	TRBJ2-3	-	TRBV4-1	CASSQWTGSTDTQYF	TGCGCCAGCAGCCAGTGGACGGGGAGCACAGATACGCAGTATTTT
many	TRBJ1-6	-	TRBV5-1	CASRKLGPRGNSPLHF	TGCGCCAGCAGGAAACTGGGCCCCCGCGGTAATTCACCCCTCCACTTT
many	TRBJ2-7	-	TRBV5-4	CASSRLWTATSYEQYF	TGTGCCAGCAGCCGACTTTGGACAGCCACCTCCTACGAGCAGTACTTC
medium-sized	TRBJ2-2	-	TRBV6-5	CASVEGNTGELFF	TGTGCCAGCGTGGAGGGGAACACCGGGGAGCTGTTTTTT
many	TRBJ2-2	-	TRBV13	CASSLFQGIAGELFF	TGTGCCAGCAGCTTATTTCAGGGGATCGCCGGGGAGCTGTTTTTT
-	TRBJ2-7	-	TRBV25-1	CASSEFYEQYF	TGTGCCAGCAGTGAATTCTACGAGCAGTACTTC
many	TRBJ1-6	-	TRBV7-2	CASSHPRQLGSYNSPLHF	TGTGCCAGCAGCCACCCCAGACAGCTCGGAAGTTATAATTCACCCCTCCACTTT
many	TRBJ2-5	TRBD2	TRBV7-9	CASSPRLAMPQETQYF	TGTGCCAGCAGCCCTCGACTAGCGATGCCTCAAGAGACCCAGTACTTC
many	TRBJ2-2	-	TRBV6-6	CASLDLASNTGELFF	TGTGCCAGCCTAGACCTTGCGTCGAACACCGGGGAGCTGTTTTTT
many	TRBJ1-1	TRBD1	TRBV6-1	CASSVGTGVRYTEAFF	TGTGCCAGCAGTGTAGGGACAGGGGTACGGTACACTGAAGCTTTCTTT
few	TRBJ2-2	-	TRBV6-2/TRBV6-3	CASSYGRPGLNTGELFF	TGTGCCAGCAGTTACGGGCGTCCCGGGCTGAACACCGGGGAGCTGTTTTTT
many	TRBJ2-7	-	TRBV6-2/TRBV6-3	CASSSRTDSYEQYF	TGTGCCAGCAGTTCCCGGACGGACTCCTACGAGCAGTACTTC
many	TRBJ1-2	-	TRBV7-8	CASSLAQTYGYTF	TGTGCCAGCAGCTTGGCACAGACCTATGGCTACACCTTC
many	TRBJ1-5	-	TRBV20-1	CSVIGDSNQPQHF	TGCAGTGTTATAGGCGACAGCAATCAGCCCCAGCATTTT
many	TRBJ2-1	TRBD2	TRBV7-2	CASSSLAGGTYNEQFF	TGTGCCAGCAGCTCGCTAGCGGGGGGTACATACAATGAGCAGTTCTTC
few	TRBJ2-1	TRBD1	TRBV6-2/TRBV6-3	CASSSRVLGTAVMGSYNEQFF	TGTGCCAGCAGTTCTAGGGTCCTCGGGACAGCTGTGATGGGCTCCTACAATGAGCAGTTCTTC
many	TRBJ2-3	TRBD2	TRBV9	CASSPVVAGGGDTQYF	TGTGCCAGCAGCCCTGTGGTAGCGGGGGGTGGAGATACGCAGTATTTT
many	TRBJ2-3	TRBD2	TRBV27	CASGGGYEDTQYF	TGTGCCAGCGGGGGGGGATATGAGGATACGCAGTATTTT
many	TRBJ2-3	-	TRBV5-1	CASSLAGSLDTQYF	TGCGCCAGCAGCTTGGCGGGTTCACTGGATACGCAGTATTTT
many	TRBJ1-5	-	TRBV12-3/TRBV12-4	CASRTGPRRPQHF	TGTGCCAGCAGAACAGGGCCGCGGAGGCCCCAGCATTTT
many	TRBJ1-6	-	TRBV2	CASNFPATGPYNSPLHF	TGTGCCAGCAACTTTCCAGCGACAGGCCCATATAATTCACCCCTCCACTTT
many	TRBJ2-5	TRBD2	TRBV5-1	CASSPGRGQETQYF	TGCGCCAGCAGCCCCGGGAGGGGCCAAGAGACCCAGTACTTC
many	TRBJ1-1	-	TRBV6-6	CASSSFRPMNTEAFF	TGTGCCAGCAGTTCCTTTCGGCCGATGAACACTGAAGCTTTCTTT
many	TRBJ2-1	TRBD1	TRBV11-2	CASSSTGTISSYNEQFF	TGTGCCAGCAGCTCGACAGGGACCATTAGCTCCTACAATGAGCAGTTCTTC
many	TRBJ2-1	TRBD2	TRBV6-5	CASSYLLAGVNEQFF	TGTGCCAGCAGTTACTTACTAGCGGGGGTGAATGAGCAGTTCTTC
-	TRBJ2-1	-	TRBV6-9	CASSMYPRRSPPYNEQFF	TGTGCCAGCAGTATGTACCCGAGGAGGTCCCCACCTTACAATGAGCAGTTCTTC
many	TRBJ1-1	-	TRBV29-1	CSVEQGLETEAFF	TGCAGCGTTGAACAGGGGCTGGAAACTGAAGCTTTCTTT
once	TRBJ1-5	-	TRBV12-3/TRBV12-4	CACSLRRNQPQHF	TGTGCCTGCAGTTTACGAAGAAATCAGCCCCAGCATTTT
many	TRBJ1-6	-	TRBV27	CASSLRPQGGNSPLHF	TGTGCCAGCAGTTTACGCCCACAGGGCGGAAATTCACCCCTCCACTTT
-	TRBJ2-3	TRBD2	TRBV7-6	CASSFLAGNTDTQYF	TGTGCCAGCAGCTTTCTAGCGGGGAACACAGATACGCAGTATTTT
few	TRBJ1-2	TRBD1	TRBV6-6	CASSLGQGNYGYTF	TGTGCCAGCAGCCTCGGACAGGGGAACTATGGCTACACCTTC
many	TRBJ1-2	-	TRBV10-3	CAISESYRSRGGYGYTF	TGTGCCATCAGTGAGTCCTATCGGTCCAGGGGCGGCTATGGCTACACCTTC